The 4 T cell receptor beta chains reported below all come from one sample, sequenced in a study of control samples from healthy donors and cancer patients. Repertoires were generated with immunoSEQ multiplex PCR, while TCRdb's copy carries only in-frame clones and drops some. The data show over 100,000 clones, roughly 90% seen once. Input material: blood. These receptors were taken from a woman aged 45 to 65 in good health.

This CDR3 is CASSVTGDEKLFF. As DNA, the CDR3 is TGCGCCAGCAGTGTGACAGGGGATGAAAAACTGTTTTTT. The chain is built from TRBV4-3 and TRBJ1-4; 8 nucleotides match TRBD1. The CDR3 length is 13 residues. Per germline, CDR1 LGHNA and CDR2 YSLEER. The trim removed 6 bases at V and 6 bases at J, leaving 3 bases unmatched.

V usage is TRBV6-5 and J usage is TRBJ2-7; 8 positions match TRBD1. Trimming took 6 bases from V and 4 from J; bases not matched to a gene: 8. The CDR3 runs to 14 residues. Germline CDR1 reads MNHEY; CDR2 reads SVGAGI. CDR3 protein: CASRPRQGIYEQYV. The CDR3 DNA is TGTGCCAGCAGACCGAGACAGGGGATTTACGAGCAGTACGTC.

In this sample, this clone turned up once. This chain links TRBV2 with TRBJ2-5; D may be TRBD2 (5 bases). V shed 11 bases and J shed 1 base, with 26 bases lying between them. Germline loops: CDR1 SNHLY, CDR2 FYNNEI. The CDR3 sequence is 17 residues long. The CDR3 spells CAFERLNLAGLQETQYF. In DNA, the CDR3 is TGTGCCTTCGAGAGGCTGAACCTAGCTGGCCTCCAAGAGACCCAGTACTTC.

This clone has just one count. J is TRBJ2-2 and V is TRBV29-1; TRBD2 is a possible D gene (6 bases). CDR1 SQVTM and CDR2 ANQGSEA come from the germline V gene. There are 14 residues in the CDR3. DNA for the CDR3: TGCAGTTGTCTAGCGAGGACTGACACCGGGGAGCTGTTTTTT. It is translated as CSCLARTDTGELFF.